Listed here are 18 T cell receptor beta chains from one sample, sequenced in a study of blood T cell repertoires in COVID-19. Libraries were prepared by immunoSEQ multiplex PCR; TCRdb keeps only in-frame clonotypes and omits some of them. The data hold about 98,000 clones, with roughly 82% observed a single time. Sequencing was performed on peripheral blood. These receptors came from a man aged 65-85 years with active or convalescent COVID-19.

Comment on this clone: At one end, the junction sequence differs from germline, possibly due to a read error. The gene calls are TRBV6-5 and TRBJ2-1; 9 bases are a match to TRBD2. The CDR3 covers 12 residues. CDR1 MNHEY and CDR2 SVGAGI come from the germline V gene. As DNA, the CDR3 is TGTGCCAGCAGTACTAGCGGGTTAGTCCCTATCTTC. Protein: CASSTSGLVPIF.

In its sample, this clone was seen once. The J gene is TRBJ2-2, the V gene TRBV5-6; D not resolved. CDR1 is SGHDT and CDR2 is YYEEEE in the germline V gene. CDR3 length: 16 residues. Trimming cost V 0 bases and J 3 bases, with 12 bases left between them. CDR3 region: CASSLAPRMDTGELFF. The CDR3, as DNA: TGTGCCAGCAGCTTGGCCCCCAGGATGGACACCGGGGAGCTGTTTTTT.

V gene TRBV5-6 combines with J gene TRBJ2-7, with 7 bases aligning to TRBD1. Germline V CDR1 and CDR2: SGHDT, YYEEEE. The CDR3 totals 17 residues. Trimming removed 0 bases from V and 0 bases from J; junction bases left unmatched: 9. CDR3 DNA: TGTGCCAGCAGCTTGGGCCGGACAGGACCCTTCTCCTACGAGCAGTACTTC. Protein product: CASSLGRTGPFSYEQYF.

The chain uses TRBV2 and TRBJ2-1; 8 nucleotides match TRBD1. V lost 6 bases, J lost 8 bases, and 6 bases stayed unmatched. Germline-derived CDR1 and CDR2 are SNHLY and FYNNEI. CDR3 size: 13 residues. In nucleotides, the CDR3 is TGTGCCAGCAGCCAGACAGGGGAGGATGAGCAGTTCTTC. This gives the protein CASSQTGEDEQFF.

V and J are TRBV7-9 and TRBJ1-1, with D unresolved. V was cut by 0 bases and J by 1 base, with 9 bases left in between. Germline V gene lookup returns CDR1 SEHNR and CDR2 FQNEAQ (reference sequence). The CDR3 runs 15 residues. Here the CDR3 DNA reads TGTGCCAGCAGCTTAGCTTTCCGAGAGAACACTGAAGCTTTCTTT. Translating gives CASSLAFRENTEAFF.

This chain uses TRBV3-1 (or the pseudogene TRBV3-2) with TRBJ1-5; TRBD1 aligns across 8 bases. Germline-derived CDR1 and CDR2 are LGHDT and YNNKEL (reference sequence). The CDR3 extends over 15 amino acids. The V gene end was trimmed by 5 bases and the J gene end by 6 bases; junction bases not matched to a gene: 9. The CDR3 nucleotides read TGTGCCAGCAGCGCCACAGGGGGTACTGCTCAGCCCCAGCATTTT. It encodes CASSATGGTAQPQHF.

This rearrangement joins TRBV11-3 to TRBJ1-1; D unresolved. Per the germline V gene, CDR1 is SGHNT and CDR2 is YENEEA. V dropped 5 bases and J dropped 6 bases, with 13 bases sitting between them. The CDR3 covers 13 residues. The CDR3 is CASSPRREAEAFF. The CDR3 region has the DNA TGTGCCAGCAGCCCAAGGAGGGAAGCTGAAGCTTTCTTT.

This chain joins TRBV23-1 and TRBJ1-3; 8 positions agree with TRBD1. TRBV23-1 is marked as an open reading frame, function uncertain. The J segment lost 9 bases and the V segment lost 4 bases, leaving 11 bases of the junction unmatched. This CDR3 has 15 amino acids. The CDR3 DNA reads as TGCGCCAGCAGTCGACAGGGGCTCTGGACCCGCACCATATATTTT. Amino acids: CASSRQGLWTRTIYF.

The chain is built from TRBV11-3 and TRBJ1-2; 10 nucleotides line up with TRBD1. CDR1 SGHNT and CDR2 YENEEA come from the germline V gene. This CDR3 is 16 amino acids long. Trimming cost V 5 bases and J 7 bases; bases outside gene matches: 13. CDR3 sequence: CASSILTGGATGGYTF. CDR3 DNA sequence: TGTGCCAGCAGCATCCTGACAGGGGGCGCGACGGGTGGCTACACCTTC.

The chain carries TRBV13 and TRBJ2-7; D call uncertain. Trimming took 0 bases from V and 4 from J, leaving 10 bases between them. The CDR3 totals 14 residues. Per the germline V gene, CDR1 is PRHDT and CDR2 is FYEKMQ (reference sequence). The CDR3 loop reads CASSLGKSRYEQYF. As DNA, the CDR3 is TGTGCCAGCAGCTTAGGAAAATCTCGGTACGAGCAGTACTTC.

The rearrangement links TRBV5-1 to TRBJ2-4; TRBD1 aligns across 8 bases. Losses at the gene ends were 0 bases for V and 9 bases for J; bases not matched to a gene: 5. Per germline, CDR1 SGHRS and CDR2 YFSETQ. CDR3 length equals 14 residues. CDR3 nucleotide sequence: TGCGCCAGCAGCTTGGGAGACAGGGGTGGCATTCAGTACTTC. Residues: CASSLGDRGGIQYF.

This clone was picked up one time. CDR3 sequence (DNA): TGTGCCAGCAGTTTGCTACGGTGGAATTCACCCCTCCACTTT. This gives the protein CASSLLRWNSPLHF. V gene TRBV6-5 combines with J gene TRBJ1-6, with unresolved D. The CDR3 is 14 residues long. V was pared by 4 bases and J by 7 bases, with 11 bases between. Germline-derived CDR1 and CDR2 are MNHEY and SVGAGI.

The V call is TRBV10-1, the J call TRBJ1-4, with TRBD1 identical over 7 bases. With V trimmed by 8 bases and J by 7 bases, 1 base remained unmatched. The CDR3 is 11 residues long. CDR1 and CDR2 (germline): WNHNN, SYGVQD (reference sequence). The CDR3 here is CASRDSEKLFF. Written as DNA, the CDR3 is TGCGCCAGCCGGGACAGTGAAAAACTGTTTTTT.

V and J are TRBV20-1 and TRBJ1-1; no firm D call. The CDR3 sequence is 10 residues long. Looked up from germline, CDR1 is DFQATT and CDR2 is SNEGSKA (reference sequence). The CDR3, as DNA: TGCACCACCGGGAGAACTGAAGCTTTCTTT. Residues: CTTGRTEAFF.

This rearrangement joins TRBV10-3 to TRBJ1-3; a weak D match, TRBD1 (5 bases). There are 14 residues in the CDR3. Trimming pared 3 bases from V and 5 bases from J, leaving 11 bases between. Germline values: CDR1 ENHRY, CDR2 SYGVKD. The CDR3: CAISERNRRNTIYF. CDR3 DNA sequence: TGTGCCATCAGTGAACGTAACAGGAGAAACACCATATATTTT.

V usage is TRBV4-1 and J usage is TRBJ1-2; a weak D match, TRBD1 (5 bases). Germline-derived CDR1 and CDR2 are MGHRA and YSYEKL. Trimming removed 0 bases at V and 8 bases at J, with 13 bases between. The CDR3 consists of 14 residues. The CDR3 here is CASSQDLRGKGYTF. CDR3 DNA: TGCGCCAGCAGCCAAGATCTTAGGGGTAAGGGCTACACCTTC.

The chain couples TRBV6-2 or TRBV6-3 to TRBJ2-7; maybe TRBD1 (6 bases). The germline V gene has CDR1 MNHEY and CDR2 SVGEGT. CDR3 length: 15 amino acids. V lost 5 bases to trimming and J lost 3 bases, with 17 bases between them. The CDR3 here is CASSPTTGRSYEQYF. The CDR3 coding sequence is TGTGCCAGCAGTCCCACCACAGGGCGTAGCTACGAGCAGTACTTC.

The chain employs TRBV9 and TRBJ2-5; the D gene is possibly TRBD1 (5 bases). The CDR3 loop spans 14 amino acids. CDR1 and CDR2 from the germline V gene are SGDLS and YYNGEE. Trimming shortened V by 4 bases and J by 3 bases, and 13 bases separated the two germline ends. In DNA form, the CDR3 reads TGTGCCAGCAGCCCAGATGGCAGGGAAGAGACCCAGTACTTC. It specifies CASSPDGREETQYF. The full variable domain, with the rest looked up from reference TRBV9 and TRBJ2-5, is DSGVTQTPKHLITATGQRVTLRCSPRSGDLSVYWYQQSLDQGLQFLIQYYNGEERAKGNILERFSAQQFPDLHSELNLSSLELGDSALYFCASSPDGREETQYFGPGTRLLVL.